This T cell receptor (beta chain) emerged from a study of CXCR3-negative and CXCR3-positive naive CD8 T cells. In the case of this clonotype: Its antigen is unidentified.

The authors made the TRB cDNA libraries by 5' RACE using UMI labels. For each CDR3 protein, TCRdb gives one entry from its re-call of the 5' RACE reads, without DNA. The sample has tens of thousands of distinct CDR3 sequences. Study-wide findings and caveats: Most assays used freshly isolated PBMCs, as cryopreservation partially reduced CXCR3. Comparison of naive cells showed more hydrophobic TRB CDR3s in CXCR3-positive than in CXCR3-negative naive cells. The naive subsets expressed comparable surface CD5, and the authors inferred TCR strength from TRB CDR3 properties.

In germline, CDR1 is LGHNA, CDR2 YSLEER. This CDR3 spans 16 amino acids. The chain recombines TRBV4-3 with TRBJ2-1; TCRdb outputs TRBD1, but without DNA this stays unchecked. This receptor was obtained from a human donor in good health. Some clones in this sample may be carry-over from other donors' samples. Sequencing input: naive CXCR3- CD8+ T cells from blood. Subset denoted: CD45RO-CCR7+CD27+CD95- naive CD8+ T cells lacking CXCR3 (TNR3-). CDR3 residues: CASSQSRGTGYNEQFF.